This T cell receptor beta chain was retrieved from a study of OX40 agonist ivuxolimab in advanced cancers. Looking at the study overall: Ivuxolimab was a fully human IgG2 agonistic monoclonal antibody targeting the costimulatory receptor OX40 (CD134). Intravenous ivuxolimab was administered to patients every 2 weeks at six dose levels: 0.01, 0.1, 0.3, 1.5, 3 and 10 mg/kg. Of the approximately 53 patients in dose escalation, about 20 had hepatocellular carcinoma, roughly 15 had melanoma, 9 had renal cell carcinoma and 9 had head and neck cancer. In the dose-escalation cohort, 82.7% of patients were male, and the mean age was around 60 years, with a range of about 20 to 90. Prior anti-PD-1, anti-PD-L1 or anti-CTLA-4 therapy was permitted, and checkpoint inhibitors had been received by about two fifths of dose-escalation patients. Partial responses occurred in three dose-escalation patients: two with cutaneous melanoma and one with hepatocellular carcinoma. Peripheral TCRbeta sequencing aimed to test whether ivuxolimab altered TCR sequence diversity and caused clonal T-cell expansion. The paper covers the monotherapy dose-escalation part of the phase I ivuxolimab trial, which included N ≈ 57 patients. Overall study results and their limits: Low levels of normalized T-cell clonal expansion were also shown by some nonresponding patients. In the 0.1-3.0 mg/kg groups, partial responders had among the lowest normalized peripheral clonal expansion, particularly in CD8+ T cells. Clonal expansion of both CD4+ and CD8+ blood T cells was observed from baseline to week 6 at doses 0.1 to 3.0 mg/kg. The antigen specificity of the clonally expanded peripheral T cells was not determined. After ivuxolimab, more expanded clones were found on average in CD8+ T cells than in CD4+ T cells.

Relative to germline, V is 5 bases shorter and J is 5 bases shorter, with 15 bases between their ends. Including the terminal cysteine and phenylalanine, the CDR3 comprises 14 residues. The retained sequence is limited to the CDR3, 42 bases, with the frame set at the first base. In the germline V gene (reference sequence), CDR1 corresponds to SEHNR and CDR2 to FQNEAQ. Details on this clone: Its recognized antigen is unknown. No base quality values were provided; no much bigger clone lies one nucleotide off.

Genomic DNA was extracted from sorted cells for sequencing of the TCRbeta CDR3 region. The immunoSEQ Assay was used for sequencing of TCRbeta CDR3 regions. In TCRdb, the immuneACCESS table is reduced to in-frame sequences with V and J assigned. These tables do not hold every clone; where another copy was compared, an unresolved V gene accounts for under half, and the others remain unexplained. This sample has tens of thousands of clones in its table, and 80% to 85% of those were observed once. 15% to 25% of the sample is taken by the ten largest. Patients with a history of autoimmune disease or receiving systemic immunosuppression were excluded from the trial. Peripheral blood for TCR sequencing was collected from all dose cohorts at baseline, on cycle 4 day 1, and on cycle 7 day 1. The samples were drawn from a first-in-human, open-label, multicenter phase I dose-escalation trial of ivuxolimab. Adults with locally advanced or metastatic melanoma, renal cell carcinoma, hepatocellular carcinoma or head and neck squamous cell carcinoma were enrolled in the trial. Before TCR sequencing, CD4+ and CD8+ T cells were separately sorted from peripheral blood.

This specimen was CD4+ or CD8+ T cells sorted from blood, taken in a trial of the OX40 agonist ivuxolimab. The sequence was collected from an adult with an advanced solid tumor such as melanoma, head and neck, liver or kidney cancer. The chain is made from TRBV7-9 and TRBJ1-1, with no reliable assignment of the D segment. At the DNA level, the sequence is TGTGCCAGCAGCCCGGAGGCCTCCCGGACTGAAGCTTTCTTT. This is translated as CASSPEASRTEAFF.